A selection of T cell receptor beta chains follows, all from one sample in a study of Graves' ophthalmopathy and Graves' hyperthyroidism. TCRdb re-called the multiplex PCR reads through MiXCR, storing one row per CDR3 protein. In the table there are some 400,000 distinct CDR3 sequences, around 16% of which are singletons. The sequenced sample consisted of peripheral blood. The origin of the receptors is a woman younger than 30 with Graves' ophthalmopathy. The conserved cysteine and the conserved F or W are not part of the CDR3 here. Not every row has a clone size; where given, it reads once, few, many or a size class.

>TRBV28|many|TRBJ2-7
ASSSYRGNYEQY
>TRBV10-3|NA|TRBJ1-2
AIFKGARNEHGYT
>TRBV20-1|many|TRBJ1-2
SARAVGGEGYT
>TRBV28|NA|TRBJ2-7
ASSLPPEGSATNEQY
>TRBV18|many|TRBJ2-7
ASSLQQGYNSYEQY
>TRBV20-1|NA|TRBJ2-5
SATDQETQY
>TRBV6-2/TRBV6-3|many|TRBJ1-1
ASSTPIGGGMNTEAF
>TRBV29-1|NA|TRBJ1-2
SVEGGGNGYT
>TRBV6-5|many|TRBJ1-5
ATAHSSGGDQPQH
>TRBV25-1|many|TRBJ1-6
ASSPTNNSPLH
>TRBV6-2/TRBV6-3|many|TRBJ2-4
ASSYWRGSENIQY
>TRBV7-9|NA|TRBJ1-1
ASSPEGQPNTEAF
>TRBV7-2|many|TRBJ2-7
ASSLDLGTEQY
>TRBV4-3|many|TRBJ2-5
ASSQDRDSLSETQY
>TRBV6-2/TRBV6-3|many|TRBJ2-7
ASSGTSYEQY
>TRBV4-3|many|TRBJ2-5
ASSQSDWRETQY
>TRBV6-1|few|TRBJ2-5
ASSETQETQY
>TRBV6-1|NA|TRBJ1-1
ASSEVNRPQKAF
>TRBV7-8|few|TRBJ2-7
ASSPTGRGSYEQY
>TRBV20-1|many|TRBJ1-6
SARPTGNSPLH
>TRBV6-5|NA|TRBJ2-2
ASSYPGITGELF
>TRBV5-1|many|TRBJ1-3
ASSESSGNTIY
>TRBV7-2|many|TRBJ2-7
ASSLGPNPFYEQY
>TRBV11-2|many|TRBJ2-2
ASSLVSGLAVTGELF
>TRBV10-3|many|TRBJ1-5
AISETQGEVQPQH
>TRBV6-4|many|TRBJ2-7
ASSDSSGLSPTSYEQY
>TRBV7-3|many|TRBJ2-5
ASSLNRRMRGGQETQY
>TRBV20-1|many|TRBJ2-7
SARPRAGSEQY
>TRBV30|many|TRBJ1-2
AWSVRLLQGGYT
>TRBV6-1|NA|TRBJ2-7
ASTGLAEYPYEQY
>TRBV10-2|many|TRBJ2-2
ARGGEENSGELF
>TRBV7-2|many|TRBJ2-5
ASSPGTGPQETQY
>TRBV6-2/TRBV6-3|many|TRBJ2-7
ASSYLLGSGGTYEQY
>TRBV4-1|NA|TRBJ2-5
ASSQAEGYGERETQY
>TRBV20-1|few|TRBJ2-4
SARSQKRDKKNIQY
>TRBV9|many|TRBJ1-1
ASSVAWANTEAF
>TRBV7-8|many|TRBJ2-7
ASSLRAGHSYEQY
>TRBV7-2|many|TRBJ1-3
ASSLSWGSGNTIY
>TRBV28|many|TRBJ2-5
ASTKPPPPEFDTKTQY
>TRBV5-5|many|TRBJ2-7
ASSRSGQISSEQY
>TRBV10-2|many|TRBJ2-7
ATRPGTGAYEQY
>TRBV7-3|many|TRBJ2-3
ASSSRTGGTDTQY
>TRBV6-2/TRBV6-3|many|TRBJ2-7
ASIKPGTSSYEQY
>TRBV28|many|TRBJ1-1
ASSNDSTEAF
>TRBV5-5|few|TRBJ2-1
ASSIGLLYNEQF
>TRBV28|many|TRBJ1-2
ASSSLTVYGYT
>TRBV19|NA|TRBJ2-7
ASSPGGDHEQY
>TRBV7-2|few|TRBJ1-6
ASRTEGLNSPLH